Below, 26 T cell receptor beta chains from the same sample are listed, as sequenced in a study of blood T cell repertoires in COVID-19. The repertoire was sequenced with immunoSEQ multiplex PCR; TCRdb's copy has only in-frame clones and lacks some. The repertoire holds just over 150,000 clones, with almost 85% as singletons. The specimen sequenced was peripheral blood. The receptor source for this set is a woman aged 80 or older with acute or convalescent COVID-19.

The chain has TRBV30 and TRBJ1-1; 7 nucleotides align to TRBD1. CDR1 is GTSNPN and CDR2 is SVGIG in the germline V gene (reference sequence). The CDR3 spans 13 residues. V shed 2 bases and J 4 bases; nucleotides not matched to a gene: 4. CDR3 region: CAWSYRQGTEAFF. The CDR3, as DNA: TGTGCCTGGAGTTACCGACAGGGCACTGAAGCTTTCTTT.

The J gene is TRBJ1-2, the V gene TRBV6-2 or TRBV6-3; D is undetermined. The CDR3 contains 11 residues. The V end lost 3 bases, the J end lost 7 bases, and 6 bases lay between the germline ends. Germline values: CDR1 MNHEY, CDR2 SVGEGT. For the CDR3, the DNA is TGTGCCAGCAGTTATAATCGTGGCTACACCTTC. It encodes CASSYNRGYTF.

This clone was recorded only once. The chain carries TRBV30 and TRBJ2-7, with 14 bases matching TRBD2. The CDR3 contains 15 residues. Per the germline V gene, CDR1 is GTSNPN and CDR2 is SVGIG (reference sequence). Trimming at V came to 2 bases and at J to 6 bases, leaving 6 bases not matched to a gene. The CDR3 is CAWSMGLAGVSEQYF. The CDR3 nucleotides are TGTGCCTGGAGTATGGGACTAGCGGGAGTCTCCGAGCAGTACTTC. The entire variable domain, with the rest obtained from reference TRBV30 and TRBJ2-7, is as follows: SQTIHQWPATLVQPVGSPLSLECTVEGTSNPNLYWYRQAAGRGLQLLFYSVGIGQISSEVPQNLSASRPQDRQFILSSKKLLLSDSGFYLCAWSMGLAGVSEQYFGPGTRLTVT.

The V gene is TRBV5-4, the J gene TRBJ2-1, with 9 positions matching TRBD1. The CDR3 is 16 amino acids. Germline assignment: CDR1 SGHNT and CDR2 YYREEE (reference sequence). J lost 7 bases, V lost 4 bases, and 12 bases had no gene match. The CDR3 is CASSGPPGQGTNEQFF. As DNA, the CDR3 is TGTGCCAGCAGCGGTCCTCCGGGACAGGGAACGAATGAGCAGTTCTTC.

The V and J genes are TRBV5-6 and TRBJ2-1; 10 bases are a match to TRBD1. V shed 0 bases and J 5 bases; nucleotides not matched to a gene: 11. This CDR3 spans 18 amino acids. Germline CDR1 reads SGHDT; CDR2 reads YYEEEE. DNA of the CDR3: TGTGCCAGCAGCTTGGCCCTCCGGGACAGGGGACCTAACAATGAGCAGTTCTTC. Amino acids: CASSLALRDRGPNNEQFF.

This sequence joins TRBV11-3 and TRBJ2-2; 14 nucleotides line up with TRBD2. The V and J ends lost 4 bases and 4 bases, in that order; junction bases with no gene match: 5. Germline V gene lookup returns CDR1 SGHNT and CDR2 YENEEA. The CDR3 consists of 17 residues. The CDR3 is CASSSGLAGGGTGELFF. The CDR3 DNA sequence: TGTGCCAGCAGCTCTGGACTAGCGGGAGGCGGCACCGGGGAGCTGTTTTTT.

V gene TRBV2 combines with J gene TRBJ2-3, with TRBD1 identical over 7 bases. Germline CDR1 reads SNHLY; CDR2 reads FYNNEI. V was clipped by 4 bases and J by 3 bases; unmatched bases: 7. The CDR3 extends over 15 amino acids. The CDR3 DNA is TGTGCCAGCAGTGGAGAAAGGGGGCGGACAGATACGCAGTATTTT. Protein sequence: CASSGERGRTDTQYF.

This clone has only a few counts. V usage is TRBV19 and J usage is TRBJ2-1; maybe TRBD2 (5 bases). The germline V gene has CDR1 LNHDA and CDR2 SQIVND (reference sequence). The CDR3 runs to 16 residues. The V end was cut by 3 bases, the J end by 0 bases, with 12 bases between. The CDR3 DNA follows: TGTGCCAGTAGTATCTCGGCGGGCTACTCCTACAATGAGCAGTTCTTC. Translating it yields CASSISAGYSYNEQFF. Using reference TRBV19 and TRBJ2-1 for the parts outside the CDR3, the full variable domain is DGGITQSPKYLFRKEGQNVTLSCEQNLNHDAMYWYRQDPGQGLRLIYYSQIVNDFQKGDIAEGYSVSREKKESFPLTVTSAQKNPTAFYLCASSISAGYSYNEQFFGPGTRLTVL.

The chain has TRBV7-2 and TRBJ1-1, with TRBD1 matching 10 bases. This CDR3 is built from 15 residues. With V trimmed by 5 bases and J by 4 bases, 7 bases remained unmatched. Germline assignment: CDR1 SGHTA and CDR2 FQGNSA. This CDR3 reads CASSPRQGAPTEAFF. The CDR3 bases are TGTGCCAGCAGCCCCCGACAGGGGGCGCCCACTGAAGCTTTCTTT.

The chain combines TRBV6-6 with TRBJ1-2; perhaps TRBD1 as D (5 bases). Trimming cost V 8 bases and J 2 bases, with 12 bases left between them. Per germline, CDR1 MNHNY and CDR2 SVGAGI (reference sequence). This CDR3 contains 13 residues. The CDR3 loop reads CASVLKGNYGYTF. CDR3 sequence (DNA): TGTGCCAGCGTCTTAAAGGGGAACTATGGCTACACCTTC.

This chain's CDR3 is CASSPKREGNNEQFF. Here the CDR3 DNA reads TGTGCCAGCAGCCCAAAGCGGGAGGGGAATAATGAGCAGTTCTTC. This chain connects TRBV7-9 to TRBJ2-1; 10 nucleotides match TRBD2. The germline V gene encodes CDR1 SEHNR and CDR2 FQNEAQ (reference sequence). The CDR3 has 15 residues. Germline trimming cut 5 bases from V and 7 bases from J; bases unmatched to any gene: 8. Together with reference TRBV7-9 and TRBJ2-1, the CDR3 gives the full variable domain: DTGVSQNPRHKITKRGQNVTFRCDPISEHNRLYWYRQTLGQGPEFLTYFQNEAQLEKSRLLSDRFSAERPKGSFSTLEIQRTEQGDSAMYLCASSPKREGNNEQFFGPGTRLTVL.

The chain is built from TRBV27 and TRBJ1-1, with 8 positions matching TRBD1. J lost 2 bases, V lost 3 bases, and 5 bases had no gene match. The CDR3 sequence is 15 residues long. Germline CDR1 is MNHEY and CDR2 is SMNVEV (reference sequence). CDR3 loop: CASSLGTGPNTEAFF. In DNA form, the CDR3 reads TGTGCCAGCAGTTTGGGGACAGGACCTAACACTGAAGCTTTCTTT.

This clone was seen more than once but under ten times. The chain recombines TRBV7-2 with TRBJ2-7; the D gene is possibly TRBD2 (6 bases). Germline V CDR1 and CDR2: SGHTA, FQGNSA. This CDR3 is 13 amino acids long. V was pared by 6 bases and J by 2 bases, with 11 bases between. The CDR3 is CASRPGSTYEQYF. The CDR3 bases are TGTGCCAGCAGGCCCGGGAGCACCTACGAGCAGTACTTC.

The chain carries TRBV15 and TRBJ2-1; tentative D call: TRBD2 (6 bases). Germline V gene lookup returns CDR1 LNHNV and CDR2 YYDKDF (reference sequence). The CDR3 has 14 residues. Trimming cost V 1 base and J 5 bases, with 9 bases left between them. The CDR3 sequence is CATSRAGGNNEQFF. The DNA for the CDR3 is TGTGCCACCAGCAGAGCTGGGGGGAACAATGAGCAGTTCTTC.

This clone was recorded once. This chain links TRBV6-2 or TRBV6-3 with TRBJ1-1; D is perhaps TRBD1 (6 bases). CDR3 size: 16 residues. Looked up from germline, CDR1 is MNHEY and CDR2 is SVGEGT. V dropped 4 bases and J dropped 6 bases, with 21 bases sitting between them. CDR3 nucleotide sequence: TGTGCCAGCAGTTGGGGTCCCACAGGGTTTATGGCTGAAGCTTTCTTT. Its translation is CASSWGPTGFMAEAFF.

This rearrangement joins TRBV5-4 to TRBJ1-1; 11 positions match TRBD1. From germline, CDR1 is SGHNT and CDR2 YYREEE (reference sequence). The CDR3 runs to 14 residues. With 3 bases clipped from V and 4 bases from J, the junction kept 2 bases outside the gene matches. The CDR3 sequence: CASSWDRGSTEAFF. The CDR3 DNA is TGTGCCAGCAGCTGGGACAGGGGGTCCACTGAAGCTTTCTTT.

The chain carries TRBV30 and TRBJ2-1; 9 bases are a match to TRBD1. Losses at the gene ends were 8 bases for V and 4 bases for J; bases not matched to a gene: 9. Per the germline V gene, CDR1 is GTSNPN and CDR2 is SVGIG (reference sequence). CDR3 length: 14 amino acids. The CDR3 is CAREPGQGYNEQFF. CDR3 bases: TGTGCCCGAGAGCCGGGACAGGGATACAATGAGCAGTTCTTC.

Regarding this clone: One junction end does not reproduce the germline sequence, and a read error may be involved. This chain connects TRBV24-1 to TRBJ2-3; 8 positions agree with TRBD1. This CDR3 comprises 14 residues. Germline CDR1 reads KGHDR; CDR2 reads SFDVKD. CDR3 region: CATSDPGGTDTQYF. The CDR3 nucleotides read TGTGCCACCAGTGATCCAGGGGGCACGGATACGCAGTATTTT.

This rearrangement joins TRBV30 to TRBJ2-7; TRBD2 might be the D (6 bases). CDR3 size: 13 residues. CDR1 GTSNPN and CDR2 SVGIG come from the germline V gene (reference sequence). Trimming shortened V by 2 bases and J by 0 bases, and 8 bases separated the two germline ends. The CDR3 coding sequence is TGTGCCTGGAGTAAGACTAGCTCCTACGAGCAGTACTTC. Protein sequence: CAWSKTSSYEQYF.

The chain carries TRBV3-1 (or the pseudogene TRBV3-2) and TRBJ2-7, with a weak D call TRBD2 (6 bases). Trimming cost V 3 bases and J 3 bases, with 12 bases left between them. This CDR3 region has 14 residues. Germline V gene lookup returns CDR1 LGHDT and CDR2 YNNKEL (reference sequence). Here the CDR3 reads CASSQGLVFYEQYF. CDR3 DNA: TGTGCCAGCAGCCAGGGACTCGTCTTCTACGAGCAGTACTTC.

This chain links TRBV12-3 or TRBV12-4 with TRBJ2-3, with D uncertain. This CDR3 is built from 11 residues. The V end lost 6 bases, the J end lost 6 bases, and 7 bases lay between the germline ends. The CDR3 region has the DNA TGTGCCAGCAGGCGCGTGGATACGCAGTATTTT. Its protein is CASRRVDTQYF.

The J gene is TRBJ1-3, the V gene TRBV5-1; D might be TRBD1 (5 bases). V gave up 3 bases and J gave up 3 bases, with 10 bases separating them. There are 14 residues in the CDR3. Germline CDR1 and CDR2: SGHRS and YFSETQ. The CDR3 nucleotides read TGCGCCAGCAGCTCGGGGGGAAGTGGAAACACCATATATTTT. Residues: CASSSGGSGNTIYF.

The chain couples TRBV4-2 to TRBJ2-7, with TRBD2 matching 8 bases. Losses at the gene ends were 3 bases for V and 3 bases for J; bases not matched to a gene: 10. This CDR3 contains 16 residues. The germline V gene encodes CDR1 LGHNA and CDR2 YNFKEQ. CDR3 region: CASSHTPGGPGYEQYF. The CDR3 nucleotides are TGTGCCAGCAGCCACACCCCGGGAGGGCCCGGCTACGAGCAGTACTTC.

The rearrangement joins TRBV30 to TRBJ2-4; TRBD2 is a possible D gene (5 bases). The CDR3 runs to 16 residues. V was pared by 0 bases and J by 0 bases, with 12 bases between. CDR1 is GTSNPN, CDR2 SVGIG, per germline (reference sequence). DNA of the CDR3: TGTGCCTGGAGTGTAGGAGGTACGCTAGCCAAAAACATTCAGTACTTC. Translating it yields CAWSVGGTLAKNIQYF.

The DNA for the CDR3 is TGCGCCAGCAGTGTGAGCGGGAGCTACGAGCAGTACTTC. It yields the protein CASSVSGSYEQYF. The chain recombines TRBV10-2 with TRBJ2-7, with 8 bases that match TRBD2. The CDR3 totals 13 residues. The germline CDR1 and CDR2 sequences are WSHSY and SAAADI. Trimming at V came to 4 bases and at J to 3 bases, leaving 2 bases not matched to a gene.

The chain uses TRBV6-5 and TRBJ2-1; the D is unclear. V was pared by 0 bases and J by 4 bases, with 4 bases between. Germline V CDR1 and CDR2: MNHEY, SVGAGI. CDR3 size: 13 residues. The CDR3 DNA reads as TGTGCCAGCAGTTACTCGTCTTACAATGAGCAGTTCTTC. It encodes CASSYSSYNEQFF.